These T cell receptor beta chains were read from a single sample in a study of graft-versus-host responses after intestinal transplantation. TCRdb keeps only in-frame clones here, not all; method: immunoSEQ multiplex PCR. The sample lists approximately 110,000 clones, more than 90% seen once, with about 0.25% in the top ten. These receptors are not linked to any known antigen. This specimen was unstimulated CD4+ T cells sorted from spleen or lymph node cells, taken before transplant. Receptor source: a human donor who was the organ donor for an intestinal transplant. CDR3s include the opening cysteine and the closing phenylalanine or tryptophan. A D gene is named only where the DNA matches it firmly. Clone size is not always given. Where it is, it says once, few, many or a class for expanded clones.

j_call d_call cdr3_length clone_size v_call cdr3_nt cdr3_aa
TRBJ2-1 TRBD1 14 NA TRBV11-3 TGTGCCAGCAGTGTACAGGGGACGTACAATGAGCAGTTCTTC CASSVQGTYNEQFF
TRBJ2-3 NA 14 NA TRBV6-1 TGTGCCAGCAGTGTTACACGGCGTGCGGATACGCAGTATTTT CASSVTRRADTQYF
TRBJ1-1 TRBD1 16 NA TRBV7-2 TGTGCCAGCAGCTTAGGACAGGGGATGGGGAACACTGAAGCTTTCTTT CASSLGQGMGNTEAFF
TRBJ2-3 NA 13 NA TRBV6-5 TGTGCCAGCAGTCGACAGCCTACCTCCTCGCAGTATTTT CASSRQPTSSQYF
TRBJ2-7 NA 14 NA TRBV6-5 TGTGCCAGCAGTTACTCATCCGGGTGGGCCGAGCAGTACTTC CASSYSSGWAEQYF
TRBJ1-3 NA 13 NA TRBV10-3 TGTGCCATCAGTGCGGTCGGCGACCACACCATATATTTT CAISAVGDHTIYF
TRBJ2-7 TRBD2 14 NA TRBV6-1 TGTGCCAGCAGTCCTAGCGGGAGTTACTACGAGCAGTACTTC CASSPSGSYYEQYF
TRBJ2-7 TRBD1 15 once TRBV6-5 TGTGCCAGCAGCTCAAACAGGGGTGGATCCTACGAGCAGTACTTC CASSSNRGGSYEQYF
TRBJ2-2 TRBD2 14 once TRBV10-3 TGTGCCATCAGTGAGTTAGCGGGAGCCGGGGAGCTGTTTTTT CAISELAGAGELFF
TRBJ1-5 TRBD1 15 NA TRBV6-6 TGTGCCAGCAGTGGGGGGACAGCGGTAAATCAGCCCCAGCATTTT CASSGGTAVNQPQHF
TRBJ1-2 NA 16 NA TRBV7-9 TGTGCCAGCAGCTTAACGTTGGGGGGTTCGGTCTATGGCTACACCTTC CASSLTLGGSVYGYTF
TRBJ2-2 TRBD2 15 once TRBV10-3 TGTGCCATCAGTCAGAGCGGGAGTAACACCGGGGAGCTGTTTTTT CAISQSGSNTGELFF
TRBJ2-3 NA 18 NA TRBV6-1 TGTGCCAGCAGTGAAGGAAGGGGGACGGCGGGAACGACAGATACGCAGTATTTT CASSEGRGTAGTTDTQYF
TRBJ2-5 TRBD2 14 once TRBV5-1 TGCGCCAGCAGCTTGTGGCAGGGAGGGGAGACCCAGTACTTC CASSLWQGGETQYF
TRBJ1-3 TRBD1 15 NA TRBV29-1 TGCAGCGTTAAGGAACAGGGGGCCGCGGGAAACACCATATATTTT CSVKEQGAAGNTIYF
TRBJ2-7 TRBD1 14 NA TRBV5-4 TGTGCCAGCAGCGCTAGGGGACAGGGGGTCGAGCAGTACTTC CASSARGQGVEQYF
TRBJ2-1 NA 13 once TRBV9 TGTGCCAGCAGCGTACAGGGGACCAATGAGCAGTTCTTC CASSVQGTNEQFF
TRBJ1-1 NA 14 NA TRBV18 TGTGCCAGCTCACCAGGCAGGTTGAACACTGAAGCTTTCTTT CASSPGRLNTEAFF
TRBJ1-2 NA 12 NA TRBV6-1 TGTGCCAGCAGTGTACAGAACTATGGCTACACCTTC CASSVQNYGYTF
TRBJ2-5 TRBD2 16 NA TRBV19 TGTGCCAGTAGGACAAAGACTAGCAGGACTCAAGAGACCCAGTACTTC CASRTKTSRTQETQYF
TRBJ2-7 NA 14 NA TRBV5-1 TGCGCCAGCCGTTCCGGGACCAATTCCTACGAGCAGTACTTC CASRSGTNSYEQYF
TRBJ2-3 NA 15 NA TRBV2 TGTGCCAGCAGTGAGCGCGGGATCAGCACAGATACGCAGTATTTT CASSERGISTDTQYF
TRBJ2-7 NA 14 NA TRBV15 TGTGCCACCAGCAGAGTCGGGGGAACCTACGAGCAGTACTTC CATSRVGGTYEQYF
TRBJ2-5 TRBD1 13 once TRBV6-5 TGTGCCAGCAGTTCGACAGGGCGGGAGACCCAGTACTTC CASSSTGRETQYF
TRBJ2-7 TRBD2 14 NA TRBV2 TGTGCCAGCAGTGAAGTGGCTAGCGGGTATGGACAGTACTTC CASSEVASGYGQYF
TRBJ2-7 NA 12 NA TRBV2 TGTGCCAGCAGTGTTATGGGTAGCGAGCAGTACTTC CASSVMGSEQYF
TRBJ1-5 NA 14 NA TRBV28 TGTGCCAGCAGTTTTGGGCAGGGAGGCCAGCCCCAGCATTTT CASSFGQGGQPQHF
TRBJ2-7 NA 14 NA TRBV2 TGTGCCAGCAGTGAAAAGGGACGAGTCGACGAGCAGTACTTC CASSEKGRVDEQYF
TRBJ2-2 NA 14 NA TRBV5-1 TGCGCCAGCAGCTTCTCCTTGAACACCGGGGAGCTGTTTTTT CASSFSLNTGELFF
TRBJ2-7 TRBD2 12 NA TRBV11-2 TGTGCCAGCAGTCTAGCGGGGCAGGGGCAGTACTTC CASSLAGQGQYF
TRBJ2-7 NA 15 once TRBV4-3 TGCGCCAGCAGCCAAGATGAAGCCAGGTCGAGGGAGCAGTACTTC CASSQDEARSREQYF
TRBJ2-7 NA 13 few TRBV6-1 TGTGCCAGCATAAACAGGAAAATCCACGAGCAGTACTTC CASINRKIHEQYF
TRBJ2-7 NA 13 NA TRBV7-8 TGTGCCAGCACCCCAGGGTGGGGCTACGAGCAGTACTTC CASTPGWGYEQYF
TRBJ1-4 NA 15 NA TRBV2 TGTGCCAGCAGTGAAACGGAACAGGGAGGGGAAAAACTGTTTTTT CASSETEQGGEKLFF
TRBJ2-2 NA 16 NA TRBV28 TGTGCCAGCAGCCTTCTAGGGGGAACGAACACCGGGGAGCTGTTTTTT CASSLLGGTNTGELFF
TRBJ1-1 NA 11 NA TRBV5-4 TGTGCCAGCAGCTTCGGGGGGGAAGCTTTCTTT CASSFGGEAFF
TRBJ2-1 TRBD2 17 NA TRBV5-1 TGCGCCAGCAGCTTCCAGGGAGTTAGCGGGATGAGGAATGAGCAGTTCTTC CASSFQGVSGMRNEQFF
TRBJ2-5 NA 14 NA TRBV19 TGTGCCAGTAGCCCGACCAGGGCAGAAGAGACCCAGTACTTC CASSPTRAEETQYF
TRBJ2-2 NA 14 NA TRBV30 TGTGCCTGGAGTGTACGGCGGGTAGCCGGGGAGCTGTTTTTT CAWSVRRVAGELFF
TRBJ2-5 NA 14 NA TRBV18 TGTGCCAGCTCACCTGGGGGAATTGGGGAGACCCAGTACTTC CASSPGGIGETQYF
TRBJ2-1 NA 13 NA TRBV6-5 TGTGCCAGCAGGGACTTCTCCTACAATGAGCAGTTCTTC CASRDFSYNEQFF
TRBJ2-3 TRBD2 16 NA TRBV5-6 TGTGCCAGCAGCTTGGCACTAGCGGGAGGGTCAGATACGCAGTATTTT CASSLALAGGSDTQYF